These 9 T cell receptor beta chains were sequenced from one sample in a study of identical twins. TCRdb independently ran MiXCR on the 5' RACE reads; one entry per CDR3 protein. The repertoire holds about 530,000 distinct CDR3 sequences, with approximately 20% as singletons. Another study also made use of these data, one on yellow fever vaccine responses in identical twins.

The sequencing sample was made of CD4+ T cells sorted from blood. These TCRs come from a woman between 18 and 29 years old in good health.

This clonotype was counted only a few times. The chain recombines TRBV7-2 with TRBJ1-5; unclear D gene. Germline V gives CDR1 SGHTA, CDR2 FQGNSA. The ends were cut back, 2 bases at V and 2 bases at J, with 10 bases in the middle. This CDR3 contains 15 residues. The CDR3 sequence: CASSLSPRGNQPQHF. The CDR3 coding sequence is TGTGCCAGCAGCTTATCCCCGAGGGGCAATCAGCCCCAGCATTTT. The full variable domain, rest sourced from reference TRBV7-2 and TRBJ1-5, is GAGVSQSPSNKVTEKGKDVELRCDPISGHTALYWYRQSLGQGLEFLIYFQGNSAPDKSGLPSDRFSAERTGGSVSTLTIQRTQQEDSAVYLCASSLSPRGNQPQHFGDGTRLSIL.

The chain couples TRBV20-1 to TRBJ2-1; D gene uncertain. Trimming took 3 bases from V and 7 from J, leaving 7 bases between them. This CDR3 contains 11 residues. Germline lookup yields CDR1 DFQATT and CDR2 SNEGSKA (reference sequence). The DNA for the CDR3 is TGCAGTGCTAGTCCGAGGAATGAGCAGTTCTTC. Translation: CSASPRNEQFF.

The CDR3 DNA reads as TGTGCCAGCAGGGGCTCTTTGGACCTGAGCTCCTACGAGCAGTACGTC. It codes for CASRGSLDLSSYEQYV. This chain connects TRBV6-1 to TRBJ2-7; D unresolved. With 6 bases removed from V and 0 bases from J, the gap between germline ends came to 18 bases. The CDR3 loop spans 16 amino acids. Germline V gene sequence: CDR1 MNHNS, CDR2 SASEGT.

The chain carries TRBV6-5 and TRBJ2-1, with 13 bases aligning to TRBD2. CDR3 size: 17 residues. V was pared by 2 bases and J by 7 bases, with 8 bases of the junction left unmatched. The V gene's germline CDR1 is MNHEY and CDR2 SVGAGI. The CDR3 coding sequence is TGTGCCAGCAGTTACACCGGGACTAGCGGGAACAAGAATGAGCAGTTCTTC. Translation gives CASSYTGTSGNKNEQFF.

This sequence joins TRBV27 and TRBJ1-1; a possible D gene is TRBD1 (6 bases). The length of the CDR3 is 19 residues. Per the germline V gene, CDR1 is MNHEY and CDR2 is SMNVEV (reference sequence). Trimming stripped 5 bases from V and 2 bases from J, with 27 bases between. CDR3 residues: CASSVTGTKYAVGNTEAFF. In DNA form, the CDR3 reads TGTGCCAGCAGTGTTACCGGGACAAAGTACGCCGTGGGAAACACTGAAGCTTTCTTT.

This clonotype occurred a few times. The chain joins TRBV29-1 to TRBJ2-3; D remains ambiguous. The CDR3 has 13 amino acids. Trimming shortened V by 3 bases and J by 2 bases, and 9 bases separated the two germline ends. Germline V gene sequence: CDR1 SQVTM, CDR2 ANQGSEA. CDR3 sequence: CSVDSQVTDTQYF. As DNA, the CDR3 is TGCAGCGTTGATTCCCAGGTCACAGATACGCAGTATTTT.

The chain combines TRBV13 with TRBJ2-1; 8 bases fit TRBD1. The V and J ends lost 1 base and 0 bases, in that order; junction bases with no gene match: 8. CDR3 size: 18 residues. Germline V gene sequence: CDR1 PRHDT, CDR2 FYEKMQ (reference sequence). The CDR3 nucleotides read TGTGCCAGCAGCTTAGCCGGGGGACAGGATAGCTCCTACAATGAGCAGTTCTTC. It is translated as CASSLAGGQDSSYNEQFF.

The genes are TRBV2 and TRBJ2-1, with 14 bases aligning to TRBD2. This CDR3 region has 16 residues. Germline CDR1 is SNHLY and CDR2 is FYNNEI. The V gene end was trimmed by 4 bases and the J gene end by 4 bases; junction bases not matched to a gene: 3. CDR3 sequence reads: CASSGRLAGGYNEQFF. In nucleotides, the CDR3 is TGTGCCAGCAGTGGGAGACTAGCGGGAGGGTACAATGAGCAGTTCTTC.

This chain's CDR3 is CASSLDGTSLDEQFF. The DNA of the CDR3 is TGTGCCAGCAGCTTAGATGGGACTAGCTTGGATGAGCAGTTCTTC. The V call is TRBV7-9, the J call TRBJ2-1; 9 positions match TRBD2. The CDR3 loop spans 15 amino acids. The V segment lost 1 base and the J segment 8 bases; nucleotides outside the gene matches: 6. Germline-derived CDR1 and CDR2 are SEHNR and FQNEAQ (reference sequence). Full variable domain (outside the CDR3, taken from reference TRBV7-9 and TRBJ2-1): DTGVSQNPRHKITKRGQNVTFRCDPISEHNRLYWYRQTLGQGPEFLTYFQNEAQLEKSRLLSDRFSAERPKGSFSTLEIQRTEQGDSAMYLCASSLDGTSLDEQFFGPGTRLTVL.